Below, 25 T cell receptor beta chains from the same sample are listed, as sequenced in a study of blood T cell repertoires in COVID-19. The repertoire was sequenced with immunoSEQ multiplex PCR; TCRdb's copy has only in-frame clones and lacks some. The table shows around 170,000 clones, with approximately 80% occurring only once. Sequenced material: PBMCs or T cells enriched from blood (not recorded which). These receptors originate from a man aged 55-75 years who had been exposed to COVID-19.

In this sample, this clone turned up a few times. This chain uses TRBV19 with TRBJ2-3; 7 nucleotides agree with TRBD1. This CDR3 has 16 residues. Germline loops: CDR1 LNHDA, CDR2 SQIVND (reference sequence). The V and J ends lost 2 bases and 8 bases, in that order; junction bases with no gene match: 13. Here the CDR3 reads CASSINGRGQQTTQYF. The CDR3 DNA follows: TGTGCCAGTAGTATAAACGGCCGGGGACAGCAAACTACGCAGTATTTT.

J is TRBJ2-1 and V is TRBV19; a weak D match, TRBD1 (6 bases). Germline CDR1 is LNHDA and CDR2 is SQIVND (reference sequence). The V end was cut by 3 bases, the J end by 5 bases, with 8 bases between. The length of the CDR3 is 13 residues. The CDR3 sequence: CASSIRQDNEQFF. The CDR3 DNA reads as TGTGCCAGTAGTATTCGACAGGACAATGAGCAGTTCTTC.

This rearrangement joins TRBV3-1 (or the pseudogene TRBV3-2) to TRBJ1-1; TRBD1 matches at 7 bases. The CDR3 contains 15 residues. V lost 1 base to trimming and J lost 3 bases; unmatched junction nucleotides: 5. Germline V gives CDR1 LGHDT, CDR2 YNNKEL (reference sequence). The CDR3: CASSQVGTADTEAFF. In DNA form, the CDR3 reads TGTGCCAGCAGCCAAGTTGGGACAGCTGACACTGAAGCTTTCTTT.

To note about this clone: Other DNA sequences of this sample code for an identical CDR3. The CDR3 protein is CASSIGGGDTEAFF. DNA for the CDR3: TGTGCCAGTAGTATAGGCGGGGGTGACACTGAAGCTTTCTTT. V usage is TRBV19 and J usage is TRBJ1-1, with D possibly being TRBD1 (5 bases). The V gene lost 1 base and the J gene lost 3 bases, with 9 bases spanning the gap. This CDR3 is 14 amino acids long. Germline assignment: CDR1 LNHDA and CDR2 SQIVND (reference sequence).

The J gene is TRBJ2-1, the V gene TRBV9, with 8 bases identical to TRBD2. The ends lost 2 bases at V and 7 bases at J; junction bases unmatched: 11. This CDR3 comprises 16 residues. Germline lookup yields CDR1 SGDLS and CDR2 YYNGEE. CDR3 sequence (DNA): TGTGCCAGCAGCGTCGACCCGGGACTAGTAAGAAATGAGCAGTTCTTC. This translates into CASSVDPGLVRNEQFF.

This clone was recorded a few times. The chain combines TRBV7-2 with TRBJ1-1; the D gene is possibly TRBD1 (5 bases). CDR3 length equals 13 residues. V shed 1 base and J shed 11 bases, with 14 bases lying between them. The germline gives CDR1 SGHTA, CDR2 FQGNSA. This chain's CDR3 is CASSLESQGVAFF. CDR3 bases: TGTGCCAGCAGCTTAGAGAGTCAGGGCGTCGCTTTCTTT.

The V gene is TRBV2, the J gene TRBJ1-2; the match to TRBD1 covers 9 bases. Germline assignment: CDR1 SNHLY and CDR2 FYNNEI. With V trimmed by 1 base and J by 3 bases, 3 bases remained unmatched. The CDR3 length is 15 residues. CDR3 nucleotide sequence: TGTGCCAGCAGTGAAGGACAGGGGGTTTACTATGGCTACACCTTC. Its translation: CASSEGQGVYYGYTF.

The chain is built from TRBV29-1 and TRBJ1-4; D remains unclear. In germline, CDR1 is SQVTM, CDR2 ANQGSEA. V lost 5 bases, J lost 0 bases, and 7 bases lay in between. The CDR3 totals 13 residues. In DNA, the CDR3 is TGCAGCGTTCAACTGGCAACTAATGAAAAACTGTTTTTT. It codes for CSVQLATNEKLFF.

The CDR3 is CASSLGLGQAQYF. The CDR3, as DNA: TGTGCCAGCAGCTTAGGCCTAGGACAAGCCCAGTACTTC. This rearrangement joins TRBV13 to TRBJ2-5; maybe TRBD1 (5 bases). CDR3 length: 13 amino acids. Trimming shortened V by 0 bases and J by 9 bases, and 11 bases separated the two germline ends. Germline V gene data show CDR1 as PRHDT and CDR2 as FYEKMQ (reference sequence).

This clone was found once. This chain uses TRBV10-3 with TRBJ2-7; the match to TRBD1 covers 7 bases. The CDR3 length is 14 residues. CDR1 is ENHRY, CDR2 SYGVKD, per germline. Losses at the gene ends were 3 bases for V and 3 bases for J; bases not matched to a gene: 5. The CDR3 here is CAISDPGGLYEQYF. The CDR3 coding sequence is TGTGCCATCAGTGATCCAGGGGGTCTCTACGAGCAGTACTTC.

The chain has TRBV9 and TRBJ2-6; 8 nucleotides agree with TRBD1. This CDR3 spans 18 amino acids. Germline CDR1 is SGDLS and CDR2 is YYNGEE. The V segment lost 4 bases and the J segment 4 bases; nucleotides outside the gene matches: 13. CDR3 sequence: CASSQRQGSTFGANVLTF. CDR3 coding DNA: TGTGCCAGCAGCCAAAGACAGGGGAGTACGTTCGGGGCCAACGTCCTGACTTTC.

This clone was picked up one time. This chain links TRBV7-2 with TRBJ2-5; 12 positions match TRBD2. Germline loops: CDR1 SGHTA, CDR2 FQGNSA. V gave up 5 bases and J gave up 0 bases; unmatched junction bases: 7. The CDR3 is 17 residues long. Here the CDR3 reads CASSLRLAGAYQETQYF. The CDR3 bases are TGTGCCAGCAGCCTAAGACTAGCGGGAGCTTACCAAGAGACCCAGTACTTC.

The chain recombines TRBV5-4 with TRBJ2-3, with 12 positions matching TRBD2. V was pared by 4 bases and J by 4 bases, with 7 bases of the junction left unmatched. Germline V gene lookup returns CDR1 SGHNT and CDR2 YYREEE (reference sequence). This CDR3 is 16 amino acids long. The chain's CDR3 is CASSPSGRAKADTQYF. The CDR3 nucleotides read TGTGCCAGCAGCCCTAGCGGGAGGGCCAAGGCAGATACGCAGTATTTT.

The V call is TRBV24-1, the J call TRBJ1-5, with 9 bases matching TRBD1. V lost 3 bases to trimming and J lost 6 bases; unmatched junction nucleotides: 8. Germline V gene data show CDR1 as KGHDR and CDR2 as SFDVKD. The CDR3 contains 16 residues. Written as DNA, the CDR3 is TGTGCCACCAGTGATCACGGGACAGGGAGCGTTCAGCCCCAGCATTTT. It encodes CATSDHGTGSVQPQHF.

This chain joins TRBV11-3 and TRBJ2-5; the D gene is possibly TRBD2 (5 bases). V dropped 3 bases and J dropped 1 base, with 18 bases sitting between them. This CDR3 has 17 residues. Germline CDR1 reads SGHNT; CDR2 reads YENEEA. This CDR3 reads CASSFRSVTGIQETQYF. Written as DNA, the CDR3 is TGTGCCAGCAGCTTCAGATCTGTTACGGGGATCCAAGAGACCCAGTACTTC.

V usage is TRBV27 and J usage is TRBJ2-5; TRBD2 matches at 7 bases. This CDR3 contains 12 residues. Germline CDR1 MNHEY, CDR2 SMNVEV (reference sequence). V gave up 8 bases and J gave up 5 bases; unmatched junction bases: 5. This CDR3 is CASGWGGETQYF. The CDR3 nucleotides read TGTGCCAGCGGCTGGGGGGGGGAGACCCAGTACTTC.

V gene TRBV6-5 combines with J gene TRBJ2-5, with 8 bases lining up with TRBD2. The germline V gene has CDR1 MNHEY and CDR2 SVGAGI. The V gene end was trimmed by 6 bases and the J gene end by 4 bases; junction bases not matched to a gene: 7. This CDR3 comprises 14 residues. In DNA form, the CDR3 reads TGTGCCAGCAGCCGGGGACTAGTTGGAGAGACCCAGTACTTC. Amino acids: CASSRGLVGETQYF.

In its sample, this clone was seen many times. This rearrangement joins TRBV30 to TRBJ1-5, with 10 bases fitting TRBD1. With 2 bases clipped from V and 5 bases from J, the junction kept 3 bases outside the gene matches. Germline V lookup: CDR1 GTSNPN, CDR2 SVGIG (reference sequence). The CDR3 has 14 amino acids. CDR3 region: CAWSKTGGHQPQHF. The CDR3 DNA reads TGTGCCTGGAGTAAGACAGGGGGCCATCAGCCCCAGCATTTT.

The rearrangement links TRBV18 to TRBJ2-3, with 7 positions matching TRBD2. Germline CDR1 is KGHSH and CDR2 is LQKENI. V lost 2 bases to trimming and J lost 3 bases; unmatched junction nucleotides: 8. The CDR3 extends over 16 amino acids. The CDR3 region has the DNA TGTGCCAGCTCACCATTGGTGGGAGGGCCAACAGATACGCAGTATTTT. This translates into CASSPLVGGPTDTQYF. Drawing the rest from reference TRBV18 and TRBJ2-3, the complete variable domain is NAGVMQNPRHLVRRRGQEARLRCSPMKGHSHVYWYRQLPEEGLKFMVYLQKENIIDESGMPKERFSAEFPKEGPSILRIQQVVRGDSAAYFCASSPLVGGPTDTQYFGPGTRLTVL.

As concerns this clone: An end of the junction differs from the germline gene, which may be a read error. The rearrangement uses TRBV2 and TRBJ1-2; 12 bases align to TRBD1. Germline V CDR1 and CDR2: SNHLY, FYNNEI. The CDR3 covers 21 residues. CDR3: CPSNGGDRGRARVTSNYGYTF. The CDR3 DNA sequence: TGTCCCAGCAACGGGGGGGACAGGGGGCGAGCAAGGGTGACCTCGAACTATGGCTACACCTTC.

This sequence joins TRBV30 and TRBJ1-2; D perhaps matches TRBD1 (5 bases). The CDR3 has 12 residues. Germline loops: CDR1 GTSNPN, CDR2 SVGIG (reference sequence). Trimming removed 3 bases from V and 2 bases from J, with 7 bases in between. The CDR3 DNA reads TGTGCCTGGAGGGAGGGGAACTATGGCTACACCTTC. Translating it yields CAWREGNYGYTF.

CDR3 sequence: CAISKTGPANEQYF. The CDR3 coding sequence is TGTGCCATCTCGAAAACTGGGCCCGCCAACGAGCAGTACTTC. J is TRBJ2-7 and V is TRBV27; D remains ambiguous. Trimming cost V 10 bases and J 5 bases, with 21 bases left between them. Germline V lookup: CDR1 MNHEY, CDR2 SMNVEV (reference sequence). The CDR3 contains 14 residues.

The CDR3 DNA follows: TGTGCCAGCAGTGATTCGGGGACAGCAAATCAGCCCCAGCATTTT. Residues: CASSDSGTANQPQHF. The chain uses TRBV2 and TRBJ1-5; TRBD1 matches at 7 bases. V gave up 3 bases and J gave up 4 bases; unmatched junction bases: 6. Germline V gene sequence: CDR1 SNHLY, CDR2 FYNNEI. The CDR3 loop spans 15 amino acids.

This clone was seen many times. The chain uses TRBV11-2 and TRBJ2-7; D remains unclear. Germline values: CDR1 SGHAT, CDR2 FQNNGV. Trimming cost V 2 bases and J 2 bases, with 4 bases left between them. The CDR3 sequence is 12 residues long. The CDR3 nucleotides are TGTGCCAGCAGCTTACTAGCCTACGAGCAGTACTTC. This translates into CASSLLAYEQYF. Based on the CDR3 plus reference TRBV11-2 and TRBJ2-7, the full variable domain is EAGVAQSPRYKIIEKRQSVAFWCNPISGHATLYWYQQILGQGPKLLIQFQNNGVVDDSQLPKDRFSAERLKGVDSTLKIQPAKLEDSAVYLCASSLLAYEQYFGPGTRLTVT.

This chain links TRBV11-2 with TRBJ2-1; D remains unclear. The germline CDR1 and CDR2 sequences are SGHAT and FQNNGV. V lost 1 base to trimming and J lost 5 bases, with 9 bases between them. CDR3 length equals 14 residues. The CDR3 loop reads CASSLGLSNNEQFF. CDR3 DNA sequence: TGTGCCAGCAGCTTAGGGCTTTCAAACAATGAGCAGTTCTTC.